Each of the 24 T cell receptor beta chains below was sequenced from the same sample in a study of blood T cell repertoires in COVID-19. Libraries were prepared by immunoSEQ multiplex PCR; TCRdb keeps only in-frame clonotypes and omits some of them. The profile shows about 150,000 clones, roughly 84% of them singletons. Sequencing input: peripheral blood. The receptors here all came from a man in his fifties or sixties with active or convalescent COVID-19.

The chain uses TRBV9 and TRBJ2-1, with TRBD2 matching over 7 bases. The V gene end was trimmed by 3 bases and the J gene end by 6 bases; junction bases not matched to a gene: 6. This CDR3 is 14 amino acids long. The germline V gene has CDR1 SGDLS and CDR2 YYNGEE. This CDR3 is CASSGRLAGNEQFF. CDR3 sequence (DNA): TGTGCCAGCAGCGGAAGACTAGCAGGCAATGAGCAGTTCTTC. Full variable domain (rest looked up from reference TRBV9 and TRBJ2-1): DSGVTQTPKHLITATGQRVTLRCSPRSGDLSVYWYQQSLDQGLQFLIQYYNGEERAKGNILERFSAQQFPDLHSELNLSSLELGDSALYFCASSGRLAGNEQFFGPGTRLTVL.

The J gene is TRBJ1-5, the V gene TRBV6-5; the D is unclear. Per germline, CDR1 MNHEY and CDR2 SVGAGI. V was shortened by 10 bases and J by 5 bases, with 12 bases between the two germline ends. The CDR3 has 12 amino acids. CDR3 nucleotides: TGTGCCACCTTTTACGGGGATCAGCCCCAGCATTTT. Translation: CATFYGDQPQHF.

V is TRBV7-9 and J is TRBJ2-7; 7 bases are shared with TRBD1. From germline, CDR1 is SEHNR and CDR2 FQNEAQ (reference sequence). Trimming took 4 bases from V and 3 from J; bases not matched to a gene: 3. The CDR3 is made up of 13 amino acids. CDR3 sequence (DNA): TGTGCCAGCAGCTGGGACAGAAGCTACGAGCAGTACTTC. This gives the protein CASSWDRSYEQYF.

The V call is TRBV7-9, the J call TRBJ2-2; 10 bases are a match to TRBD2. This CDR3 is 16 amino acids long. In germline, CDR1 is SEHNR, CDR2 FQNEAQ (reference sequence). The trim removed 5 bases at V and 7 bases at J, leaving 10 bases unmatched. As DNA, the CDR3 is TGTGCCAGCAGCGTTCTAGCGGGGGCTTGGATCGGGGAGCTGTTTTTT. This encodes CASSVLAGAWIGELFF.

CDR3 amino acids: CASSFLAGGGTQYF. For the CDR3, the DNA is TGTGCCAGCAGCTTCCTAGCGGGTGGGGGGACCCAGTACTTC. The V gene is TRBV7-2, the J gene TRBJ2-5; 8 bases match TRBD2. Unmatched junction bases numbered 7, after V lost 3 bases and J lost 7 bases. This CDR3 is 14 amino acids long. Germline CDR1 is SGHTA and CDR2 is FQGNSA.

The V gene is TRBV9, the J gene TRBJ1-5, with D possibly TRBD1 on 5 matching bases. Trimming removed 3 bases from V and 9 bases from J, with 10 bases in between. CDR3 length: 12 amino acids. The germline CDR1 and CDR2 sequences are SGDLS and YYNGEE. The CDR3 DNA reads TGTGCCAGCAGCGGCCCGGGGGGGCCCCAGCATTTT. Its protein product is CASSGPGGPQHF.

The V gene is TRBV6-1, the J gene TRBJ1-1; D might be TRBD1 (6 bases). The V gene lost 7 bases and the J gene lost 1 base, with 13 bases spanning the gap. The CDR3 spans 14 residues. The germline V gene has CDR1 MNHNS and CDR2 SASEGT. The CDR3 region has the DNA TGTGCCAGCAATTTACAGGGTCCGAACACTGAAGCTTTCTTT. Amino acids: CASNLQGPNTEAFF.

This sequence joins TRBV18 and TRBJ1-2; D may be TRBD1 (5 bases). Trimming shortened V by 4 bases and J by 1 base, and 10 bases separated the two germline ends. Germline V lookup: CDR1 KGHSH, CDR2 LQKENI. The length of the CDR3 is 14 residues. Written as DNA, the CDR3 is TGTGCCAGCTCACAAACGACAGTTAACTATGGCTACACCTTC. Its translation is CASSQTTVNYGYTF.

This chain joins TRBV4-2 and TRBJ2-1; TRBD2 matches at 11 bases. Germline V gene lookup returns CDR1 LGHNA and CDR2 YNFKEQ. Trimming at V came to 0 bases and at J to 7 bases, leaving 14 bases not matched to a gene. The CDR3 sequence is 19 residues long. CDR3 residues: CASSQEEVSGGAMENEQFF. DNA of the CDR3: TGTGCCAGCAGCCAAGAAGAGGTTAGCGGGGGGGCTATGGAGAATGAGCAGTTCTTC.

The rearrangement links TRBV6-4 to TRBJ1-1; D not certain. V was cut by 0 bases and J by 3 bases, with 17 bases left in between. Germline CDR1 and CDR2: MRHNA and SNTAGT. This CDR3 spans 17 amino acids. CDR3 sequence: CASSDSRQPQWYTEAFF. The CDR3 coding sequence is TGTGCCAGCAGTGACTCGCGGCAACCTCAATGGTACACTGAAGCTTTCTTT.

V usage is TRBV7-6 and J usage is TRBJ2-5; 7 positions match TRBD1. J gave up 5 bases and V 5 bases, and 8 bases lay outside the gene matches. CDR1 and CDR2 (germline): SGHVS, FNYEAQ. CDR3 length: 14 residues. CDR3: CASSVGNRGETQYF. The DNA for the CDR3 is TGTGCCAGCAGCGTAGGAAACAGGGGTGAGACCCAGTACTTC.

The V gene is TRBV7-3, the J gene TRBJ2-7; D possibly corresponds to TRBD2 (6 bases). V was cut by 5 bases and J by 4 bases, with 15 bases left in between. The CDR3 loop spans 14 amino acids. CDR1 SGHTA and CDR2 FQGTGA come from the germline V gene. Here the CDR3 reads CASSPGSSPYEQYF. CDR3 nucleotide sequence: TGTGCCAGCAGCCCCGGGAGTTCACCGTACGAGCAGTACTTC.

In its sample, this clone was seen once. The CDR3 is CASSPSGRSNQPQHF. The CDR3 coding sequence is TGTGCCAGCAGTCCAAGCGGACGTAGCAATCAGCCCCAGCATTTT. The chain recombines TRBV5-6 with TRBJ1-5; D is uncertain. Looked up from germline, CDR1 is SGHDT and CDR2 is YYEEEE. The CDR3 has 15 amino acids. The V and J ends lost 5 bases and 0 bases respectively, with 12 bases between them.

This rearrangement joins TRBV2 to TRBJ1-5; perhaps TRBD1 as D (5 bases). This CDR3 has 16 residues. Trimming shortened V by 7 bases and J by 4 bases, and 20 bases separated the two germline ends. Germline assignment: CDR1 SNHLY and CDR2 FYNNEI. The CDR3, as DNA: TGTGCCAGCACCCAATTTACAGGTGGGGGGAATCAGCCCCAGCATTTT. It yields the protein CASTQFTGGGNQPQHF.

This clone showed up just a few times. This chain connects TRBV5-1 to TRBJ2-5; tentative D call: TRBD2 (6 bases). The CDR3 loop spans 12 amino acids. Germline CDR1 and CDR2: SGHRS and YFSETQ. V gave up 4 bases and J gave up 4 bases, with 8 bases separating them. The CDR3 nucleotides are TGCGCCAGCAGCCGGAGGGGAGAGACCCAGTACTTC. It encodes CASSRRGETQYF.

The genes are TRBV7-2 and TRBJ2-2; 10 nucleotides line up with TRBD2. This CDR3 is built from 15 residues. Per germline, CDR1 SGHTA and CDR2 FQGNSA. J gave up 4 bases and V 7 bases, and 6 bases lay outside the gene matches. Here the CDR3 DNA reads TGTGCCAGCACCGCTAGCGGGAGTGGCACCGGGGAGCTGTTTTTT. Its protein is CASTASGSGTGELFF.

This clone occurred once. The CDR3 coding sequence is TGTGCCAGCAGTCCCGTAGGCAATCAGCCCCAGCATTTT. Translated, it gives CASSPVGNQPQHF. The rearrangement uses TRBV12-3 or TRBV12-4 and TRBJ1-5; D remains unclear. V dropped 5 bases and J dropped 2 bases, with 7 bases sitting between them. The CDR3 sequence is 13 residues long.

The chain recombines TRBV28 with TRBJ2-1; D possibly corresponds to TRBD1 (5 bases). The germline gives CDR1 MDHEN, CDR2 SYDVKM. This CDR3 has 12 residues. V gave up 6 bases and J gave up 4 bases, with 7 bases separating them. Here the CDR3 reads CASSAGYNEQFF. In DNA form, the CDR3 reads TGTGCCAGCAGCGCAGGGTACAATGAGCAGTTCTTC.

V usage is TRBV5-1 and J usage is TRBJ1-1; D is unresolved. The CDR3 covers 16 residues. Germline-derived CDR1 and CDR2 are SGHRS and YFSETQ. V lost 2 bases to trimming and J lost 3 bases, with 17 bases between them. In DNA, the CDR3 is TGCGCCAGCAGCTTTGAATTGAGGGCTCGGGACACTGAAGCTTTCTTT. This sequence encodes CASSFELRARDTEAFF.

The chain combines TRBV7-2 with TRBJ2-1; 10 bases fit TRBD2. CDR3 length: 16 amino acids. The J segment lost 7 bases and the V segment lost 1 base, leaving 7 bases of the junction unmatched. CDR1 and CDR2 (germline): SGHTA, FQGNSA. Written as DNA, the CDR3 is TGTGCCAGCAGCTTAGTATGGTCTAGCGGGAGTAATGAGCAGTTCTTC. It yields the protein CASSLVWSSGSNEQFF.

The rearrangement joins TRBV3-1 (or the pseudogene TRBV3-2) to TRBJ2-1; 12 nucleotides line up with TRBD2. The CDR3 covers 17 residues. CDR1 is LGHDT and CDR2 is YNNKEL in the germline V gene (reference sequence). With 0 bases clipped from V and 7 bases from J, the junction kept 7 bases outside the gene matches. The DNA for the CDR3 is TGTGCCAGCAGCCAAGATGGAGGTCTAGCGGGAGGGAATGAGCAGTTCTTC. Translating it yields CASSQDGGLAGGNEQFF.

The chain combines TRBV2 with TRBJ1-5; possible D gene TRBD1, 6 bases. In germline, CDR1 is SNHLY, CDR2 FYNNEI. V was cut by 1 base and J by 1 base, with 17 bases left in between. The CDR3 loop spans 18 amino acids. CDR3 coding DNA: TGTGCCAGCAGTGAAGTGGGGGGGACAAGCCCCAGCAATCAGCCCCAGCATTTT. Translating it yields CASSEVGGTSPSNQPQHF.

This rearrangement joins TRBV18 to TRBJ2-1; the D is unclear. CDR3 length equals 13 residues. The germline V gene has CDR1 KGHSH and CDR2 LQKENI. V shed 2 bases and J shed 4 bases, with 6 bases lying between them. Here the CDR3 reads CASSPNRYNEQFF. The CDR3 region has the DNA TGTGCCAGCTCACCAAATAGATACAATGAGCAGTTCTTC.

This clone was counted once. This chain links TRBV10-3 with TRBJ2-1; D not certain. This CDR3 has 14 residues. CDR1 and CDR2 (germline): ENHRY, SYGVKD. V lost 7 bases and J 3 bases, leaving 13 bases between the germline ends. The CDR3 DNA reads TGTGCCATCACCCCCGGCGGCCTCTACAATGAGCAGTTCTTC. Encoded protein: CAITPGGLYNEQFF.